This T cell receptor beta chain was recovered during a study of T cell responses to AZD1222 COVID-19 vaccine. Background on the study: Pooling was applied to second doses at about 4 or about 12 weeks.

CDR1 and CDR2 from the germline V gene are LGHNA and YNFKEQ. The ends were cut back, 3 bases at V and 4 bases at J, with 18 bases in the middle. The CDR3 sequence is 16 residues long. Regarding this clone: No antigen is known for it.

Whole-study findings and limits: White British donors predominated, females outnumbered males, and clonal diversity was possibly underestimated. Of the AZD1222 recipients, only 5 or 6 were seropositive at baseline.

Measured with immunoSEQ multiplex PCR; TCRdb has only the in-frame clones, and not every one. The profile covers some 150,000 clones, with 90% to 95% appearing a single time and approximately 3.9% taken by the ten largest. The material was peripheral blood, obtained on day 0 of AZD1222 vaccination. V is TRBV4-2 and J is TRBJ1-2, with D possibly TRBD1 on 5 matching bases. The source is an adult in good health. Here the CDR3 DNA reads TGTGCCAGCAGCCATGACGGGACCCGGGGAAGCTATGGCTACACCTTC. Protein: CASSHDGTRGSYGYTF.